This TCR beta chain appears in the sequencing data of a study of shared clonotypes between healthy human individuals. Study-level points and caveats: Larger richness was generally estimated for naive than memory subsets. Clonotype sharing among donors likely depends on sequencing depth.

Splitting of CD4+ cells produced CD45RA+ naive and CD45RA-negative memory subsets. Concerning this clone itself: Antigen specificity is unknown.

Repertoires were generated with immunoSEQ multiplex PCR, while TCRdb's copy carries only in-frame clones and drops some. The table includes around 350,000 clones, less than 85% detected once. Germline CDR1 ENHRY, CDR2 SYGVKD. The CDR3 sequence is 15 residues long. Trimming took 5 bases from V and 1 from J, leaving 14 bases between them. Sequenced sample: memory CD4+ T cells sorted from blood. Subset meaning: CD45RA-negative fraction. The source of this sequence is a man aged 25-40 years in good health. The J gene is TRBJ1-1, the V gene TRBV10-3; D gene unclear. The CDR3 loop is CAISPGRFGNTEAFF. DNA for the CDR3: TGTGCCATCAGTCCTGGCCGGTTCGGGAACACTGAAGCTTTCTTT.